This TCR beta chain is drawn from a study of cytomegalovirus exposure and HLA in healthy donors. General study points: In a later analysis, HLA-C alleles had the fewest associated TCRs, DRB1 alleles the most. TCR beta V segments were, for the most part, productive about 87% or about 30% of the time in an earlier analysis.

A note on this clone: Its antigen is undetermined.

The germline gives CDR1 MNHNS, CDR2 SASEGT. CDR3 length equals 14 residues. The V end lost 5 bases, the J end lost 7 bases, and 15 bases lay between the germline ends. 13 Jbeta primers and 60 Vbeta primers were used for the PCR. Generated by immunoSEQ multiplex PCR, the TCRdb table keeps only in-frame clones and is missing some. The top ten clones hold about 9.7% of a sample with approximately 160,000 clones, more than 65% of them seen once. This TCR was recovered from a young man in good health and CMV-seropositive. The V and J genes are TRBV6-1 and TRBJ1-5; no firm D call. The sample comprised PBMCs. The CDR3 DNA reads TGTGCCAGCAGTCCGGCGGAGAGAGAACAGCCCCAGCATTTT. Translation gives CASSPAEREQPQHF.